This passage covers 24 T cell receptor beta chains from one sample sequenced in a study of T cell repertoires in cytomegalovirus infection. No antigens are known for them. TCRdb independently ran MiXCR on the reads; one entry per CDR3 protein. Among approximately 990,000 distinct CDR3 sequences, around a third were seen once, and the ten largest hold around 15%. Sequenced here: cultured CD8+ T cells from PBMCs, sampled from culture after CMV antigen stimulation. The receptors come from a human donor in good health (CMV status not recorded). Some clones in this sample may be carry-over from other donors' samples.

This clonotype occurred a few times. The chain employs TRBV4-3 and TRBJ1-1; D is uncertain. This CDR3 has 16 amino acids. Germline V gives CDR1 LGHNA, CDR2 YSLEER. With 1 base removed from V and 0 bases from J, the gap between germline ends came to 12 bases. The CDR3 reads CASSQAIGILNTEAFF. In DNA, the CDR3 is TGCGCCAGCAGCCAAGCAATAGGGATCTTGAACACTGAAGCTTTCTTT.

The rearrangement uses TRBV20-1 and TRBJ2-1, with D possibly being TRBD1 (7 bases). Trimming shortened V by 0 bases and J by 2 bases, and 14 bases separated the two germline ends. Germline V CDR1 and CDR2: DFQATT, SNEGSKA (reference sequence). The CDR3 totals 16 residues. The CDR3 reads CSARDQGGITYNEQFF. CDR3 in DNA: TGCAGTGCTAGAGATCAGGGGGGCATCACCTACAATGAGCAGTTCTTC.

This clonotype was seen a handful of times. The chain links TRBV27 to TRBJ2-7; D is possibly TRBD1 or TRBD2 (5 bases each). Looked up from germline, CDR1 is MNHEY and CDR2 is SMNVEV (reference sequence). The V gene lost 5 bases and the J gene lost 0 bases, with 14 bases spanning the gap. The CDR3 contains 15 residues. The CDR3 coding sequence is TGTGCCAGCAGTAGTGGGACGGCAAGCTCCTACGAGCAGTACTTC. It is translated as CASSSGTASSYEQYF.

The chain links TRBV4-1 to TRBJ1-1; the D is unclear. V was clipped by 1 base and J by 6 bases, with 9 bases between them. Germline V gene sequence: CDR1 MGHRA, CDR2 YSYEKL. The CDR3 has 13 residues. CDR3 coding DNA: TGCGCCAGCAGCCAAGTGGAGTACGCTGAAGCTTTCTTT. Protein: CASSQVEYAEAFF.

There are a few counts of this clonotype. The chain carries TRBV20-1 and TRBJ2-6; the D gene could be TRBD1 or TRBD2 (6 bases each). With 6 bases removed from V and 4 bases from J, the gap between germline ends came to 22 bases. The CDR3 loop spans 17 amino acids. CDR1 and CDR2 (germline): DFQATT, SNEGSKA (reference sequence). The CDR3 spells CSARGTFGSAGANVLTF. DNA of the CDR3: TGCAGTGCCCGGGGGACATTCGGGTCTGCGGGGGCCAACGTCCTGACTTTC.

This clonotype was counted a few times. The chain uses TRBV6-2 or TRBV6-3 and TRBJ2-4; possibly TRBD2 for D (5 bases). Germline CDR1 and CDR2: MNHEY and SVGEGT. The V end lost 8 bases, the J end lost 2 bases, and 16 bases lay between the germline ends. The CDR3 extends over 15 amino acids. CDR3 protein: CASQNPRRTKNIQYF. CDR3 in DNA: TGTGCCAGCCAGAACCCACGGAGGACCAAAAACATTCAGTACTTC.

Only a few counts were recorded for this clonotype. The chain joins TRBV7-3 to TRBJ2-3; maybe TRBD2 (6 bases). V shed 5 bases and J shed 4 bases, with 10 bases lying between them. This CDR3 spans 13 amino acids. Germline V gene lookup returns CDR1 SGHTA and CDR2 FQGTGA. The CDR3 DNA reads TGTGCCAGCAGCACGGACTATTCAGATACGCAGTATTTT. This gives the protein CASSTDYSDTQYF.

This clonotype was counted at least ten times. The CDR3 DNA reads TGTGCCAGCAGCCCCCAAAGGTCCAATGAAAAACTGTTTTTT. It is translated as CASSPQRSNEKLFF. The chain joins TRBV7-6 to TRBJ1-4; D ambiguous. The CDR3 length is 14 residues. V lost 5 bases and J 5 bases, leaving 12 bases between the germline ends. The V gene's germline CDR1 is SGHVS and CDR2 FNYEAQ.

The chain carries TRBV5-5 and TRBJ2-1, with TRBD2 matching over 8 bases. This CDR3 comprises 15 residues. The junction had 3 bases not matched to a gene; V was cut back by 1 base and J by 3 bases. From germline, CDR1 is SGHKS and CDR2 YYEKEE (reference sequence). The DNA of the CDR3 is TGTGCCAGCAGCTTGTACACTAGCGGCTACAATGAGCAGTTCTTC. As protein: CASSLYTSGYNEQFF.

The rearrangement uses TRBV10-3 and TRBJ1-1, with D hard to call. The V end lost 2 bases, the J end lost 1 base, and 8 bases lay between the germline ends. The CDR3 covers 14 residues. CDR1 and CDR2 (germline): ENHRY, SYGVKD. The chain's CDR3 is CAISEEVSNTEAFF. CDR3 coding DNA: TGTGCCATCAGTGAGGAGGTGTCGAACACTGAAGCTTTCTTT.

The chain recombines TRBV19 with TRBJ2-1, with a possible D match to TRBD1 (6 bases). Germline assignment: CDR1 LNHDA and CDR2 SQIVND (reference sequence). V was pared by 6 bases and J by 4 bases, with 13 bases between. This CDR3 is 14 amino acids long. The CDR3 nucleotides are TGTGCCAGTAGCACCCTCACAGGGTACAATGAGCAGTTCTTC. Protein product: CASSTLTGYNEQFF.

A few counts support this clonotype. The chain couples TRBV6-5 to TRBJ2-5; tentative D call: TRBD2 (5 bases). V gave up 7 bases and J gave up 1 base, with 16 bases separating them. The CDR3 extends over 15 amino acids. Germline CDR1 MNHEY, CDR2 SVGAGI. CDR3 nucleotides: TGTGCCAGCACGAGCCGGGGTGGGGTCCAAGAGACCCAGTACTTC. This codes for CASTSRGGVQETQYF.

This clonotype has more than one count but fewer than ten. The genes are TRBV9 and TRBJ2-1, with TRBD2 as a possible D gene (5 bases). There are 16 residues in the CDR3. Germline lookup yields CDR1 SGDLS and CDR2 YYNGEE. V shed 3 bases and J shed 3 bases, with 16 bases lying between them. CDR3 region: CASSAEPRGDYNEQFF. The CDR3 DNA sequence: TGTGCCAGCAGCGCGGAACCCCGGGGAGACTACAATGAGCAGTTCTTC. Variable domain in full (rest from reference TRBV9 and TRBJ2-1): DSGVTQTPKHLITATGQRVTLRCSPRSGDLSVYWYQQSLDQGLQFLIQYYNGEERAKGNILERFSAQQFPDLHSELNLSSLELGDSALYFCASSAEPRGDYNEQFFGPGTRLTVL.

This chain links TRBV20-1 with TRBJ1-5; 8 bases are a match to TRBD1. The V segment lost 0 bases and the J segment 3 bases; nucleotides outside the gene matches: 10. The V gene's germline CDR1 is DFQATT and CDR2 SNEGSKA (reference sequence). The CDR3 covers 17 residues. The CDR3 here is CSARDGRGHSNNQPQHF. In DNA, the CDR3 is TGCAGTGCTAGAGATGGCAGGGGGCATTCTAACAATCAGCCCCAGCATTTT.

V is TRBV5-1 and J is TRBJ2-1; TRBD1 matches 8 bases. The CDR3 is 15 residues long. CDR1 and CDR2 from the germline V gene are SGHRS and YFSETQ. The ends lost 5 bases at V and 7 bases at J; junction bases unmatched: 11. The CDR3 DNA reads as TGCGCCAGCAGGGGTCGACAGGGGATGGAAAATGAGCAGTTCTTC. Its protein product is CASRGRQGMENEQFF. Drawing the rest from reference TRBV5-1 and TRBJ2-1, the complete variable domain is KAGVTQTPRYLIKTRGQQVTLSCSPISGHRSVSWYQQTPGQGLQFLFEYFSETQRNKGNFPGRFSGRQFSNSRSEMNVSTLELGDSALYLCASRGRQGMENEQFFGPGTRLTVL.

This clonotype was seen only a few times. The chain couples TRBV6-5 to TRBJ2-3; TRBD2 might be the D (6 bases). V dropped 6 bases and J dropped 4 bases, with 23 bases sitting between them. The CDR3 is made up of 17 amino acids. Germline V gives CDR1 MNHEY, CDR2 SVGAGI. Here the CDR3 DNA reads TGTGCCAGCAGCTTGTCGTCGAGGGACGCGGGGCCAGATACGCAGTATTTT. This encodes CASSLSSRDAGPDTQYF.

V is TRBV6-5 and J is TRBJ1-1; unclear D gene. The CDR3 length is 14 residues. Germline CDR1 MNHEY, CDR2 SVGAGI. V dropped 2 bases and J dropped 1 base, with 8 bases sitting between them. The CDR3 here is CASSYGQWNTEAFF. CDR3 in DNA: TGTGCCAGCAGTTACGGTCAATGGAACACTGAAGCTTTCTTT.

In this sample, this clonotype turned up once. This chain connects TRBV13 to TRBJ2-4, with a weak D call TRBD1 (5 bases). The CDR3 covers 16 residues. Between the trimmed V and J ends, which lost 0 bases and 4 bases, there was a span of 13 bases. Per germline, CDR1 PRHDT and CDR2 FYEKMQ (reference sequence). The CDR3 loop reads CASSLGQAGKKNIQYF. CDR3 sequence (DNA): TGTGCCAGCAGCTTAGGCCAGGCAGGGAAGAAAAACATTCAGTACTTC.

This clonotype was counted ten times or more. One end of the junction does not line up with germline, which may come from a read error. The rearrangement joins TRBV7-8 to TRBJ1-2, with D tentatively TRBD1 (6 bases). The CDR3 is made up of 17 amino acids. Germline CDR1 SGHVS, CDR2 FQNEAQ. The CDR3 is CASSVALQGAPNYGYTF. In DNA, the CDR3 is TGTGCCAGCAGCGTAGCGCTACAGGGAGCCCCAAACTATGGCTACACCTTC.

The rearrangement links TRBV14 to TRBJ2-1; D uncertain. The CDR3 sequence is 15 residues long. V lost 1 base and J lost 5, with 12 bases in between. CDR1 SGHDN and CDR2 FVKESK come from the germline V gene. The CDR3 DNA reads TGTGCCAGCAGCCAAGGCCGGAGTGGCCACAATGAGCAGTTCTTC. Translation gives CASSQGRSGHNEQFF.

The chain couples TRBV6-5 to TRBJ1-1; unclear D gene. The CDR3 spans 15 residues. The ends were cut back, 0 bases at V and 1 base at J, with 9 bases in the middle. Per germline, CDR1 MNHEY and CDR2 SVGAGI. In nucleotides, the CDR3 is TGTGCCAGCAGTTACTCGGCAGGAGCGAACACTGAAGCTTTCTTT. Encoded protein: CASSYSAGANTEAFF.

The chain recombines TRBV7-2 with TRBJ1-2; no clear D. The CDR3 extends over 16 amino acids. The germline CDR1 and CDR2 sequences are SGHTA and FQGNSA. In DNA, the CDR3 is TGTGACAACAGCTTAGCGTGGCAGGCCGCGGACTATGGCTACACCTTC. It translates to CDNSLAWQAADYGYTF.

This clonotype has only one observation. Mismatch with germline at one junction end may stem from a read error. This chain links TRBV6-2 or TRBV6-3 with TRBJ1-5; D perhaps matches TRBD1 (5 bases). Germline CDR1 is MNHEY and CDR2 is SVGEGT. The CDR3 contains 14 residues. The CDR3 spells CASSYWGGDQSQHF. The DNA of the CDR3 is TGTGCCAGCAGTTACTGGGGAGGGGATCAGTCCCAGCATTTT.

In its sample, this clonotype was seen a few times. J is TRBJ2-3 and V is TRBV7-6; TRBD1 matches at 8 bases. Germline CDR1 is SGHVS and CDR2 is FNYEAQ. The CDR3 extends over 13 amino acids. J gave up 10 bases and V 4 bases, and 7 bases lay outside the gene matches. The CDR3: CASSSNRGKAQYF. The CDR3 DNA is TGTGCCAGCAGCTCGAACAGGGGGAAGGCGCAGTATTTT.